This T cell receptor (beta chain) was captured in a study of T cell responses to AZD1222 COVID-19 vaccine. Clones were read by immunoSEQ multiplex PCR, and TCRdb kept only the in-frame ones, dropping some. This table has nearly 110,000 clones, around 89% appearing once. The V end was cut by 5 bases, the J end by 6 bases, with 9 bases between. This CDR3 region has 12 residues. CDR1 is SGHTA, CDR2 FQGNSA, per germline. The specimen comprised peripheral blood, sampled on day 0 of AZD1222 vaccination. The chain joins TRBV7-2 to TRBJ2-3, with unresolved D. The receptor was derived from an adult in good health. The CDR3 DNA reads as TGTGCCAGCAGCCCAGCTGCTGATACGCAGTATTTT. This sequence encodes CASSPAADTQYF.